The TCR beta chain under discussion was sequenced for a study of shared clonotypes between healthy human individuals (dated by TCRdb to 2020 to 2021). About the full investigation: A couple of women and a few men aged 18 to 49 years were included in the cohort. For each donor, CD4 naive and CD4 memory were each given three plates, CD8 naive was given two plates, and CD8 memory was given one plate. Blood TCR repertoires of roughly five healthy adults were deeply sequenced to estimate repertoire size and the extent of clonotype sharing between individuals. To increase sequencing depth and limit assay-specific biases, TCR repertoire library preparation and sequencing were carried out by different laboratories using diverse techniques. Leukapheresis yielded between about 0.94 and 10 billion PBMCs per donor. What the study reported, not specific to this receptor: Clonotypes shared by all four sorted-subset donors showed higher generation probabilities than non-shared clonotypes. Across four donors, around 5% of naive CD4, approximately 3.6% of naive CD8, around 2.5% of memory CD4, and about 0.4% of memory CD8 clonotypes were shared. Sampling was restricted to blood, and TCR repertoires in tissue are likely to differ from TCR repertoires in blood. Incomplete sequencing was indicated by rarefaction of sorted-subset datasets, despite the large sequencing depth. Because the study included only a small number of donors, the genetic and exposure-history diversity represented was limited. Estimated clonotype richness was generally larger for naive than for memory subsets. Based on pairwise subsampling, the degree of clonotype sharing among donors was expected to be affected by sequencing depth.

CDR1 and CDR2 are read off the germline V gene as LGHNT and FRNRAP. V loses 5 bases of germline sequence and J loses 7 bases, and the interval between the two ends is 12 bases. Including cysteine and phenylalanine, the CDR3 has 12 amino acids. The only DNA kept is the CDR3, 36 bases in frame from the first base. TCR CDR3 regions were amplified from genomic DNA by multiplex PCR using the deep immunoSEQ assay. For each cell subset, the extracted genomic DNA was distributed evenly across all wells of several immunoSEQ 96-well plates, and each plate served as one replicate. For sorted subsets, approximately 190 ng of genomic DNA, equivalent to some 30,000 T cell genomes, went into each replicate PCR. The purified libraries were quantified using a Qubit 3.0 fluorometer, sized with a Bioanalyzer 2100, and then quantified again using the KAPA Library Quantification kit. Every immunoSEQ 96-well plate was sequenced on a dedicated single-read 150-cycle Illumina NextSeq 550 flow cell. The paper's data handling went like this. The immunoSEQ output contained only junctional sequences without quality scores, so filtering could not match that applied to full-length reads. To assign V/J genes and CDR3, sequences were annotated against IMGT germline references using PyIR, a Python wrapper for IgBLAST v1.9. Any read was removed if the V/J assignment was weak (E-value above 1e-6), the CDR3 was missing, or the read contained stop codons, out-of-frame junctions, or ambiguous translated residues. V3J clonotypes were defined as sequences sharing the same inferred V gene, J gene, and CDR3 amino acid sequence. Percentage overlap between repertoires was computed as shared unique clonotypes divided by the size of the smaller repertoire. RTK rarefaction, the Chao1 estimator, and Recon v2.1 estimates of unobserved clonotypes were used to assess repertoire richness. OLGA was used to compute generation probabilities for all TCRbeta clonotypes that the gDNA method yielded from several donors. In its TCRdb copy, this immuneACCESS table keeps in-frame sequences only and misses some clones. Where compared with another copy, unresolved V genes explain less than half of these, and the others have no known cause. The DNA gave D and trimming, while V, J and clone size come from that table. The sample has roughly 2.5 million clones on record, around 90% of them singletons. The ten top clones hold more than 0.12% of the sample.

In regard to this clone: Its antigen remains unidentified. Qualities for individual bases were not recorded, and no much larger clone is one base off.

Healthy HIV-negative adults with no recently reported acute infections or vaccinations were included as donors. Every donor was a Caucasian adult residing in Nashville, Tennessee, USA. Magnetic negative selection was used to enrich CD4+ T cells, after which naive cells were positively selected on CD45RA and the negative fraction became the memory subset. Blood was obtained by leukapheresis, after which PBMCs were separated by Ficoll-Histopaque density gradient centrifugation and cryopreserved in liquid nitrogen vapor phase. Analytical flow cytometry was used to check the purity and quantity of each magnetically sorted T cell population. Each sorted fraction had its genomic DNA isolated and then quantified by UV absorbance on a Nanodrop 2000c.

This clonotype was obtained from a man aged 18 to 29 in good health. The sample consisted of naive CD4+ T cells sorted from blood. The sample's cell subset or site label, in plain terms: CD45RA+ positively selected. The V and J genes are TRBV12-5 and TRBJ2-7, with no reliable assignment of the D segment. The bases are TGTGCTAGTGGTCCAGAAATTTATGAGCAGTACTTC. Translated, this is CASGPEIYEQYF.